Given below is one T cell receptor beta chain in context. This clone showed up just a few times. The target of this receptor is not known. No base-level quality is on record; no much larger clone is a single base apart. The cohort comprised 550 to 700 healthy bone marrow donors. At the time of sampling, all cohort members were nominally healthy, though unrecorded immune exposures were likely present. The donor was CMV seronegative and belonged to the group of 352 seronegative cohort members. Each donor provided a peripheral blood sample, and peripheral blood mononuclear cells were used for TCR beta sequencing. Genomic DNA extraction from the blood cell samples was performed with the Qiagen DNeasy Blood Extraction Kit. The data originate from a study of cytomegalovirus exposure and HLA in healthy donors (dated by TCRdb to about 2017). Study-wide context: In an earlier analysis of 450 to 750 of the donors, 276 Gb of sequence data and some 100 million unique TCR beta sequences from roughly 180 million T cells were reported. An early release covering 550 to 700 HLA-typed donors comprised approximately 300 gigabases of sequencing data and tens of millions of unique TCR sequences. Among the approximately 400 genotyped donors, more than 70% belonged to the genetic ancestry cluster associated with self-reported Caucasian donors. The aim of the study was to test whether cataloging public T cell receptors could identify signatures of past pathogen exposure. Using immunosequencing, the study profiled T cell repertoires from around 670 subjects and related those repertoires to cytomegalovirus serostatus. Besides the first cohort of around 670 subjects, a separate validation cohort made up of 90 to 150 different subjects was used. The study combined high-throughput TCR immunosequencing, statistical association of individual TCRs with disease status, and machine learning to predict cytomegalovirus infection status. A later analysis re-analyzed previously published TCR beta repertoires from 660 or so donors and added high-resolution HLA genotyping to study TCR occurrence patterns. Rather than using new phenotypic data, the later analysis identified candidate immune exposures from TCR beta sequences and from how often those sequences occurred across donors. An earlier analysis of 450 to 750 of the donors used high-throughput TCR beta sequencing to judge whether each TCR beta V gene segment behaved as functional or pseudogenic. Donor age, sex, ethnicity and CMV serostatus were collected together with the repertoire data. In a later genetic analysis, genome-wide SNP genotypes for about 55% of the roughly 670 donors were used, and that subset was treated as a discovery cohort. All discovery cohort repertoires had been generated using a single sequencing platform. HLA typing covered class I and class II loci at four-digit resolution. The number of donors typed differed by locus, with about 629-640 for A, B, C, DRB1 and DQB1, roughly 550 for DQA1, 600 to 610 for DPA1, and around 430 for DPB1. A handful of DR-DQ haplotypes were handled as single units for association and clustering because linkage in the cohort was strong. Across approximately 400 genotyped donors of the cohort, an average of roughly 250,000 unique TCR beta nucleotide sequences per donor were sequenced, and roughly 18% of those sequences were non-productive.

V ends up 4 bases short and J 10 bases short, with an unmatched junction base count of 16. The germline V gene gives CDR1 as SGHTA and CDR2 as FQGNSA. Including the terminal cysteine and phenylalanine, the CDR3 comprises 17 residues. Only the CDR3 part of the read is kept: 51 bases, read in frame from the first base. The paper's findings and limits, for the study overall: A later analysis found that TCR association rates varied across HLA loci, with DRB1 alleles showing the most associated TCRs and HLA-C alleles the fewest. According to a later analysis, parvovirus B19, influenza, CMV and Epstein-Barr virus appeared linked to several top co-occurrence clusters. According to a later analysis, most CMV-associated TCR beta chains appeared to be HLA-restricted, and the HLA associations seemed to be driven largely by CMV exposure. Specific HLA alleles were associated with 15,000 to 20,000 TCR beta sequences at a false discovery rate of 0.05 in a later analysis. The sequencing pipeline was judged likely to have produced a cluster of highly shared sequence variants as a technical artifact. The authors suggested that the approach could potentially be extended to other disease states and immunological phenotypes. Presence/absence analyses assumed roughly uniform sequencing depth across donors, an assumption that may not hold. HLA typing was unavailable for some donors at each locus, so association tests used only the typed subset. The only immune exposure information available for the cohort was CMV serostatus. In this cohort, only TCR beta chains were sequenced, and detectable features were limited by the absence of alpha or paired-chain data. Cytomegalovirus status was reported to be diagnosed by the classifier with high specificity and sensitivity in both the original and validation cohorts. Over 15 rarely observed V segments, including chromosome 9 orphons, were excluded from the earlier analysis of some 590 of the donors because counts were too low. The study gave a list of under 200 TCR beta chains associated with cytomegalovirus. A few of the identified cytomegalovirus-associated TCR beta chains were confirmed in vitro to be specific for cytomegalovirus antigens. The 87-base-pair reads could not distinguish some IMGT-functional V segments, including TRBV6-2 and TRBV6-3, so those segments were excluded. While some public TCRs were present in many individuals, most TCR sequences turned up only very rarely across donors. In a later genetic analysis, fewer N-insertions in productive TCRs were reported among donors in an Asian-associated ancestry cluster than the roughly 700-donor mean. Correlated functional status among segregating V segments might be attributable to linkage disequilibrium, but an unknown experimental factor could not be ruled out. A further reported finding was that TCR beta sequences accurately predicted the HLA-A and HLA-B alleles for most subjects in the first cohort. In a later genetic analysis, a missense DCLRE1C variant was associated with V-gene and J-gene trimming of TCR beta chains, and the association was replicated in an independent cohort. In a later analysis, HLA-associated TCR beta chains showed more clonal expansion and lower generation probabilities than non-associated chains that were equally common. Broadly in line with IMGT annotations, most TCR beta V segments showed up in productive rearrangements about 87% or about 30% of the time in an earlier analysis of roughly 590 of the donors. Strong co-occurrence of HLA alleles, especially DR and DQ, made assigning TCR associations to individual alleles difficult.

The method was the immunoSEQ multiplex PCR assay. For the multiplex PCR, a mixture combining 60 forward primers for TCR Vbeta segments and 13 reverse primers for TCR Jbeta segments was used. Amplification of the CDR3 region of rearranged TCR beta genes was performed with a multiplex PCR assay on genomic DNA. The amplified TCR beta libraries were sequenced on the Illumina HiSeq System as 87-base-pair reads. As for the original processing: A later analysis tallied 80 million to 95 million unique TCR beta chains across the 650 to 750 repertoires, and about 12 million of those chains were shared by two or more donors. Raw reads were error-corrected and collapsed into unique sequences by a nearest-neighbor algorithm in which closely related sequences were merged to remove PCR and sequencing errors. To assign V, D and J gene segments, CDR3 sequences were aligned to IMGT reference sequences. Each retained sequence needed at least a six-nucleotide match to both a V gene segment and a J gene segment. Rearrangements were classified as productive when the CDR3 lacked stop codons and remained in frame with V and J, and all other rearrangements were classified as non-productive. Following IMGT convention, CDR3 was defined as the stretch from the second conserved V-encoded cysteine to the conserved J-encoded phenylalanine. The earlier analysis of about 620 of the donors excluded sequences that lacked an unambiguous match to a single V gene segment. An earlier analysis of a few hundred of the donors called V segments functional above 56.7% productive rearrangements and segregating when the between-donor standard deviation exceeded 5%. A statistical classification framework was built for diagnosing cytomegalovirus status from the catalog of TCR beta chain sequences. V and J gene assignment, in a later analysis, came from comparing TCR nucleotide sequences with IMGT/GENE-DB human TR gene sequences. A later analysis assigned CDR3 sequences and most-parsimonious VDJ recombination scenarios with the TCRdist pipeline. In a later analysis, each TCR beta chain was defined by its CDR3 amino acid sequence together with its V-gene family, and reads without a unique V-gene family were excluded. To address suspected cross-contamination and a sequencing artifact, a later analysis removed approximately 600 highly shared, low-generation-probability nucleotide sequences. In a later analysis, a clonal expansion index was calculated for each public chain from normalized within-repertoire ranks of inferred template counts. Generation probabilities in a later analysis came from a VDJ recombination model fitted to out-of-frame rearrangements, and those results were checked against IGoR. Hypergeometric tests were used in a later analysis to score TCR-TCR, TCR-HLA and TCR-CMV co-occurrence, with a repertoire-size bias correction applied to the TCR pairs. To estimate false discovery rates, a later analysis permuted the HLA or CMV assignments 20 times. A later analysis grouped co-occurring TCRs with DBSCAN, adding TCRdist sequence similarity when clustering within HLA-allele-positive subsets. Co-occurrence clustering excluded repertoires with fewer than 30,000 or more than 120,000 public chains, plus five with anomalous nucleotide sharing. This immuneACCESS table, as held by TCRdb, lists in-frame sequences with V and J called but not all clones. Of the missing ones, under half trace to an unresolved V gene in checked studies; the others have no known cause. V and J calls and clone size are those listed in that table; D and trimming were worked out from the DNA. The sample has 60,000 to 80,000 clones on record, approximately 79% of them singletons. The leading ten clones occupy about 2.8% of the sample.

What was sequenced was PBMCs. This sequence was found in a woman under 40 in good health and CMV-seronegative. Here the chain combines TRBV7-2 and TRBJ1-6; 7 central nucleotides agree with TRBD1. The bases read TGTGCCAGCAGCTGGGGGCCAGGGGGGTCGGTTCGGTCACCCCTCCACTTT. It translates to CASSWGPGGSVRSPLHF. Extended through the reference TRBV7-2 and TRBJ1-6 proteins, this CDR3 yields the full variable domain: GAGVSQSPSNKVTEKGKDVELRCDPISGHTALYWYRQSLGQGLEFLIYFQGNSAPDKSGLPSDRFSAERTGGSVSTLTIQRTQQEDSAVYLCASSWGPGGSVRSPLHFGNGTRLTVT.